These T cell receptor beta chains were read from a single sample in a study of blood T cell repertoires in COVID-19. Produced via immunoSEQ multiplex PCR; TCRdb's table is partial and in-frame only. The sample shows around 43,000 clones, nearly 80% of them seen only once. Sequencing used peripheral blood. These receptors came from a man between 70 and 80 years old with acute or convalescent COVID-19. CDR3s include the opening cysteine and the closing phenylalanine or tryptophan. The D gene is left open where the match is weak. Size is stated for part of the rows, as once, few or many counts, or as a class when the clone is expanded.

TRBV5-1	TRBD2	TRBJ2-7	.	TGCGCCAGCAGCCTCCGACTAGCGGGGGGCATGTCCTACGAGCAGTACTTC	CASSLRLAGGMSYEQYF
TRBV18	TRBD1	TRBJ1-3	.	TGTGCCAGCTCATACGGGACAGCCCGTTCTGGAAACACCATATATTTT	CASSYGTARSGNTIYF
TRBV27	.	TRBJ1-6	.	TGTGCCAGCAGTTTAAATATGGCGGGGAGCAATTCACCCCTCCACTTT	CASSLNMAGSNSPLHF
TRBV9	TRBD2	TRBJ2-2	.	TGTGCCAGCAGCGAGGGACTAGCGGGGACTAACACCGGGGAGCTGTTTTTT	CASSEGLAGTNTGELFF
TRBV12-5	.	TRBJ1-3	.	TGTGCTAGTGGTTTGGCAGGACACAACACCATATATTTT	CASGLAGHNTIYF
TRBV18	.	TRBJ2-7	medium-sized	TGTGCCAGCTCACCATCCGCGGGGGCCGAGCAGTACTTC	CASSPSAGAEQYF
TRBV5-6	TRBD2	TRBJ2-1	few	TGTGCCAGCAGCTTAGCGGGGGCCATCTCCTACAATGAGCAGTTCTTC	CASSLAGAISYNEQFF
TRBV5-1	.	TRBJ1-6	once	TGCGCCAGCAGCTTGGGGCAGCAGGGGTTGGGATCACCCCTCCACTTT	CASSLGQQGLGSPLHF
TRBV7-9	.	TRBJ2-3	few	TGTGCCAGCAGCGTCCAGGCACCCACAGATACGCAGTATTTT	CASSVQAPTDTQYF
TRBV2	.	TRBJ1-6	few	TGTGCCAGCAGTGAGGATCAGGTATCAAATTCACCCCTCCACTTT	CASSEDQVSNSPLHF
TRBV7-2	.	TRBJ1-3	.	TGTGCCAGCAGCCCCCGCGTTGATAAACCCTCTGGAAACACCATATATTTT	CASSPRVDKPSGNTIYF
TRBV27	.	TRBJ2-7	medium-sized	TGTGCCAGCAGCGCAGGGGTCTACTACGAGCAGTACTTC	CASSAGVYYEQYF
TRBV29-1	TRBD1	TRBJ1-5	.	TGCAGCGCCGCATGGAACAGGGGGGGGCCCCAGCATTTT	CSAAWNRGGPQHF
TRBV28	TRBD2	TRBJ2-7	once	TGTGCCAGCAGTTTTAGCGGGGGGAAATCCTACGAGCAGTACTTC	CASSFSGGKSYEQYF
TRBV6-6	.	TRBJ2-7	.	TGTGCCAGCACCCTAGGCACAGGCCAAATCTCCTACGAGCAGTACTTC	CASTLGTGQISYEQYF
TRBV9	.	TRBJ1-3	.	TGTGCCAGCAGCGTAGCGCCCAGCTCTGGAAACACCATATATTTT	CASSVAPSSGNTIYF
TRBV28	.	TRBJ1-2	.	TGTGCCAGCAGTTCGTTCTATGGCTACACCTTC	CASSSFYGYTF
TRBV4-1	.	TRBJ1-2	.	TGCGCCAGCAGCCAAGGCGAGACAGAAAACTATGGCTACACCTTC	CASSQGETENYGYTF
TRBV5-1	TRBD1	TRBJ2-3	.	TGCGCCAGCAGCTTGGAAGTAGGGACAGGGGCAGATACGCAGTATTTT	CASSLEVGTGADTQYF
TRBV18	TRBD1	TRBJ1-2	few	TGTGCCAGCTCACCGCGGGACAGAGCTAACTATGGCTACACCTTC	CASSPRDRANYGYTF
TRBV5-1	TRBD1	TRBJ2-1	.	TGCGCCAGCAGCGAGGGACAGTACAATGAGCAGTTCTTC	CASSEGQYNEQFF
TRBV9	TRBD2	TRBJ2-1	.	TGTGCCAGCAGCCCAGGACTAGCGGGGGGGCACTACAATGAGCAGTTCTTC	CASSPGLAGGHYNEQFF
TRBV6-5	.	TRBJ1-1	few	TGTGCCAGCAGTAGCAGGGGCCACACTGAAGCTTTCTTT	CASSSRGHTEAFF
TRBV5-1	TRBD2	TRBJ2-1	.	TGCGCCAGCAGCTCGGCGGCTAGCGGGGGGGCCGTCGATGAGCAGTTCTTC	CASSSAASGGAVDEQFF
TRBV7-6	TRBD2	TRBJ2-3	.	TGTGCCAGCAGCTTAGTGGCGGGGGGAAGCACAGATACGCAGTATTTT	CASSLVAGGSTDTQYF
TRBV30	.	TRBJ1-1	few	TGTGCCTGGAGTGTACCCCCAGGGGAGACTGAAGCTTTCTTT	CAWSVPPGETEAFF
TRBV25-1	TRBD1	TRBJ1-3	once	TGTGCCAGCAGTGAAGACCCCGGGACAGGGAGCTCTGGAAACACCATATATTTT	CASSEDPGTGSSGNTIYF
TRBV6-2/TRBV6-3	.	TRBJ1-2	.	TGTGCCAGCAGTGACCCCCGGGGCAGAGCGGGCTATAGCTACACCTTC	CASSDPRGRAGYSYTF
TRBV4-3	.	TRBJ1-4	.	TGCGCCAGCAGCCCAAGCGGGCTCCGTGAAAAACTGTTTTTT	CASSPSGLREKLFF
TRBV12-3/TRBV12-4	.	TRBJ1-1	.	TGTGCCAGCAGTTTATTCTACACTGAAGCTTTCTTT	CASSLFYTEAFF
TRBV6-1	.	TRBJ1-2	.	TGTGCCAGCAGTGAAGCGCTTCCGGGGACAAAGGATGGCTACACCTTC	CASSEALPGTKDGYTF
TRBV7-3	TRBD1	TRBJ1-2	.	TGTGCCAGCAGCTTAGACCCCCCCCGCGGCAGGGGGCTAGGCTATGGCTACACCTTC	CASSLDPPRGRGLGYGYTF
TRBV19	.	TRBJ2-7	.	TGTGCCAGTAGTATACGGGGGTACGAGCAGTACTTC	CASSIRGYEQYF
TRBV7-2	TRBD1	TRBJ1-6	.	TGTGCCAGCAGCATAACAGGGGGCTCCAATTCACCCCTCCACTTT	CASSITGGSNSPLHF
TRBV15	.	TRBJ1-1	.	TGTGCCACCAGCAGAGATCGCGAGAACACTGAAGCTTTCTTT	CATSRDRENTEAFF
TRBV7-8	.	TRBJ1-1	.	TGTGCCAGCAGCTTATTGGGGAGCAGTTACACTGAAGCTTTCTTT	CASSLLGSSYTEAFF
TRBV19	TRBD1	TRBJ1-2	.	TGTGCCAGTAGTAACAGGGGCGTCTATGGCTACACCTTC	CASSNRGVYGYTF
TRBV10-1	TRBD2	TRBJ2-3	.	TGCGCCAGCAGTGGGCTCGGGGGGAGCACAGATACGCAGTATTTT	CASSGLGGSTDTQYF
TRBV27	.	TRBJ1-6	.	TGTGCCAGCAGTTTGAGCGGCCCAAATTCACCCCTCCACTTT	CASSLSGPNSPLHF
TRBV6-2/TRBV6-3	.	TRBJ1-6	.	TGTGCCAGCAGTCAGAATTTTAATTCACCCCTCCACTTT	CASSQNFNSPLHF
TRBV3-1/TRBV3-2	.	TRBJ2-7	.	TGTGCCAGCAGCCAAGGTATCGGGTACGAGCAGTACTTC	CASSQGIGYEQYF
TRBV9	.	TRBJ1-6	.	TGTGCCAGCAGCGTATCGCCTCACGGAGGGAATTCACCCCTCCACTTT	CASSVSPHGGNSPLHF
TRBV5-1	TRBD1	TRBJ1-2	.	TGCGCCAGCAGCTTGCAGGGGACAGCTGGGGTTCGTGGCTACACCTTC	CASSLQGTAGVRGYTF
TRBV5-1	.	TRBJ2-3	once	TGCGCCAGCAGCCTACAGGGAGATACGCAGTATTTT	CASSLQGDTQYF
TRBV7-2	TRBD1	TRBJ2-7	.	TGTGCCAGCAGCCAAGGGGGCCCAGTCTACGAGCAGTACTTC	CASSQGGPVYEQYF
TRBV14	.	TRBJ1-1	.	TGTGCCAGCAGCCAAGCAGGAATGAACACTGAAGCTTTCTTT	CASSQAGMNTEAFF
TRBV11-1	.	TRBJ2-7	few	TGTGCCAGCAGCTTAGGCCAGGGGAGCTCCGAGCAGTACTTC	CASSLGQGSSEQYF
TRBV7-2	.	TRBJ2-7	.	TGTGCCAGCAGCCTAGGAGATAGGGGGGAGCAGTACTTC	CASSLGDRGEQYF
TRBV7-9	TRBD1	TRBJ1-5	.	TGTGCCAGTATGGGACAGGGGGCAGGGCAGCCCCAGCATTTT	CASMGQGAGQPQHF
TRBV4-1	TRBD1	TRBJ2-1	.	TGCGCCAGCAGCTTCACAGGGGTCACCTACAATGAGCAGTTCTTC	CASSFTGVTYNEQFF
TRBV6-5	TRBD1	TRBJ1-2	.	TGTGCCAGCAGTTACGGGGCAGGGGGAGGTGGCTACACCTTC	CASSYGAGGGGYTF